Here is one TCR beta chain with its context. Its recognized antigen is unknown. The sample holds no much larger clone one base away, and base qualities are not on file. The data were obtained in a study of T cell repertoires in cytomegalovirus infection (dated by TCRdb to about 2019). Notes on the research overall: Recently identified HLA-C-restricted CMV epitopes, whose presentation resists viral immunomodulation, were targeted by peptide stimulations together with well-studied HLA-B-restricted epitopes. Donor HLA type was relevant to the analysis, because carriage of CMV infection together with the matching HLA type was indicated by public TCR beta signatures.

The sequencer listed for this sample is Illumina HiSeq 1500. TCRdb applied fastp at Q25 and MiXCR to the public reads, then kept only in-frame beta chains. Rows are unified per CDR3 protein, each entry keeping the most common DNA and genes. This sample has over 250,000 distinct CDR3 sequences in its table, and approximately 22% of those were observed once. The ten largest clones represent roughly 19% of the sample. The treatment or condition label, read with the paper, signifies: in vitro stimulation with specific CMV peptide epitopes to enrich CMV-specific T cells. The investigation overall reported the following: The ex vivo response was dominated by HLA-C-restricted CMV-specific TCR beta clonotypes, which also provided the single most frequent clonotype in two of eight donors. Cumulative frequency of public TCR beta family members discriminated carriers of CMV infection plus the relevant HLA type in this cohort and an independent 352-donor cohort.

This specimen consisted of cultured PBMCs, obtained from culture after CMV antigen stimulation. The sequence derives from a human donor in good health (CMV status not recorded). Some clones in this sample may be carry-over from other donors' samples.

The DNA sequence is TGTGCCAGCAGTTTAAGTTTAGGGGCTAGCGTTTACAATGAGCAGTTCTTC. The encoded protein is CASSLSLGASVYNEQFF. The rearranged chain carries TRBV12-3 or TRBV12-4 and TRBJ2-1; the D gene is perhaps TRBD2, from 6 matching bases. CDR3 length: 17 amino acids, cysteine to phenylalanine. Here the CDR3 DNA is all that survives: 51 bases in frame from base 1. V drops 2 bases and J drops 4 bases, leaving 18 bases in between.